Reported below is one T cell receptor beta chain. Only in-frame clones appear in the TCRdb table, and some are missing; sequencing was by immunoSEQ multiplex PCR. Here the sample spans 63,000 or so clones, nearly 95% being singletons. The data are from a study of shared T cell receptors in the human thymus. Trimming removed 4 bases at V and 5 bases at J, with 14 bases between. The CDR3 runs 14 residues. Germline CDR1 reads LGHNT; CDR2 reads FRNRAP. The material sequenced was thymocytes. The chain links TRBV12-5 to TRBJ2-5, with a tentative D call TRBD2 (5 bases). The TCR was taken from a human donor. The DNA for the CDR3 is TGTGCTAGTGGTTCGTCCTGGGAGCGGGAGACCCAGTACTTC. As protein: CASGSSWERETQYF.